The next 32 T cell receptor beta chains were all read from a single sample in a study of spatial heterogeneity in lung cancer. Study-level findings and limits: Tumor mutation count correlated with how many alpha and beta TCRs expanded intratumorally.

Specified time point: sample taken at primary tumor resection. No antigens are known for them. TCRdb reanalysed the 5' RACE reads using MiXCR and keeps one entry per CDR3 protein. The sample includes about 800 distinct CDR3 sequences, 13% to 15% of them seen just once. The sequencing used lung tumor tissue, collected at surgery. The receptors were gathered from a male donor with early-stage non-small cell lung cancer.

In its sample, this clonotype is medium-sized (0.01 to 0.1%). CDR3 sequence: CASSYYYEQYF. The CDR3 DNA reads TGTGCCAGCAGTTATTACTACGAGCAGTACTTC. This chain links TRBV6-2 or TRBV6-3 with TRBJ2-7; D not resolved. V dropped 3 bases and J dropped 3 bases, with 3 bases sitting between them. Germline CDR1 is MNHEY and CDR2 is SVGEGT. The CDR3 consists of 11 residues.

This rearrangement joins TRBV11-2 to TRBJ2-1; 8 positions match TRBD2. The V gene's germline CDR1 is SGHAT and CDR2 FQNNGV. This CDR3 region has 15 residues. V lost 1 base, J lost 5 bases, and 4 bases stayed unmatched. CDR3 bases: TGTGCCAGCAGCTTAGGTAGCGGGGCCCACAATGAGCAGTTCTTC. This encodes CASSLGSGAHNEQFF.

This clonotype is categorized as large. This chain's CDR3 is CASSNPGTSGRAGNEQFF. For the CDR3, the DNA is TGTGCCAGCAGCAACCCCGGGACTAGCGGGAGGGCCGGTAATGAGCAGTTCTTC. The chain uses TRBV7-3 and TRBJ2-1, with 16 positions matching TRBD2. Germline CDR1 and CDR2: SGHTA and FQGTGA. Germline trimming cut 5 bases from V and 7 bases from J; bases unmatched to any gene: 11. CDR3 length: 18 residues. Looking up the rest from reference TRBV7-3 and TRBJ2-1 gives the full variable domain: GAGVSQTPSNKVTEKGKYVELRCDPISGHTALYWYRQSLGQGPEFLIYFQGTGAADDSGLPNDRFFAVRPEGSVSTLKIQRTERGDSAVYLCASSNPGTSGRAGNEQFFGPGTRLTVL.

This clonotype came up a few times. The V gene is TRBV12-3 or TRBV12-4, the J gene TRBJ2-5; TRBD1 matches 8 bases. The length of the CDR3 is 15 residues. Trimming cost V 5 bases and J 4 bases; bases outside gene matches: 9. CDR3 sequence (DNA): TGTGCCAGCAGTCCCCAGACAGGGGCGGCAGAGACCCAGTACTTC. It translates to CASSPQTGAAETQYF.

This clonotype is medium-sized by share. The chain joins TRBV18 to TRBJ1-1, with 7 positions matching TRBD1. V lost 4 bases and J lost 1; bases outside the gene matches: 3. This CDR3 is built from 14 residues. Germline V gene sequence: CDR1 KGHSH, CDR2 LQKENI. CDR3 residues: CASSRGQKNTEAFF. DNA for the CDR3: TGTGCCAGCTCACGGGGACAGAAGAACACTGAAGCTTTCTTT.

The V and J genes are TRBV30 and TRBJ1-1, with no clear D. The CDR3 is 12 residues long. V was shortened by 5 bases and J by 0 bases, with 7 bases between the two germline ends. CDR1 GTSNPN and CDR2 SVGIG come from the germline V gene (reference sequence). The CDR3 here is CAWGPMNTEAFF. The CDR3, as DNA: TGTGCCTGGGGGCCGATGAACACTGAAGCTTTCTTT.

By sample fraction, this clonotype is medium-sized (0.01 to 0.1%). The CDR3, as DNA: TGTGCCAGCAGTTACTCGGCGGCGGCGTCGAACACTGAAGCTTTCTTT. It specifies CASSYSAAASNTEAFF. The rearrangement uses TRBV6-2 or TRBV6-3 and TRBJ1-1, with D unresolved. Trimming removed 0 bases at V and 1 base at J, with 12 bases between. Germline V gene data show CDR1 as MNHEY and CDR2 as SVGEGT. This CDR3 comprises 16 residues.

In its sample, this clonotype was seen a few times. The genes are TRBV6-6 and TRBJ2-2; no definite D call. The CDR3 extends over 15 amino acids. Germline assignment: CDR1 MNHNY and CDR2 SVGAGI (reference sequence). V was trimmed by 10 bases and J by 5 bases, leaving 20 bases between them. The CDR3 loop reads CATKGVAELTGELFF. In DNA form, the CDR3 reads TGTGCCACCAAAGGTGTAGCCGAGTTAACCGGGGAGCTGTTTTTT.

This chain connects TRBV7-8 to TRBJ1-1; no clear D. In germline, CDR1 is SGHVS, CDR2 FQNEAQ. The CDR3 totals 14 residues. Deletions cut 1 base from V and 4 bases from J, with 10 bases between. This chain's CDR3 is CASSLVGYGTEAFF. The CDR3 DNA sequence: TGTGCCAGCAGCTTAGTGGGCTATGGCACTGAAGCTTTCTTT.

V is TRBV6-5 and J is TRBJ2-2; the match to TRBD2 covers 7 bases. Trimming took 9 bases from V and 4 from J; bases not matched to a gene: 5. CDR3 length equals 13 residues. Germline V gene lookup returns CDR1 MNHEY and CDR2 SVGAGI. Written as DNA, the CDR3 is TGTGCCAGTTGGACTAGTCCCACCGGGGAGCTGTTTTTT. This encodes CASWTSPTGELFF.

This CDR3 is CASSFQGDGEKLFF. CDR3 nucleotides: TGCGCCAGCAGCTTCCAGGGGGACGGTGAAAAACTGTTTTTT. The rearrangement links TRBV5-1 to TRBJ1-4; 7 bases line up with TRBD1. The germline V gene has CDR1 SGHRS and CDR2 YFSETQ. V lost 2 bases to trimming and J lost 7 bases; unmatched junction nucleotides: 5. The CDR3 extends over 14 amino acids.

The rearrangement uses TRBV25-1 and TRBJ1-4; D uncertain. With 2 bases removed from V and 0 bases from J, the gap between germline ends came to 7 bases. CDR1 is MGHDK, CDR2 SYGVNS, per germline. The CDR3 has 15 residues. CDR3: CASSEIETTNEKLFF. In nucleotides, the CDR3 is TGTGCCAGCAGTGAAATTGAGACAACTAATGAAAAACTGTTTTTT.

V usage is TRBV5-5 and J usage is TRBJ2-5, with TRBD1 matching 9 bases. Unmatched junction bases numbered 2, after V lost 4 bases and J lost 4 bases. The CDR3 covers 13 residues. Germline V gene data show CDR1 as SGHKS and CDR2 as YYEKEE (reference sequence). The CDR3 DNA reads TGTGCCAGCAGCGGGACAGGGTCAGAGACCCAGTACTTC. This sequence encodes CASSGTGSETQYF.

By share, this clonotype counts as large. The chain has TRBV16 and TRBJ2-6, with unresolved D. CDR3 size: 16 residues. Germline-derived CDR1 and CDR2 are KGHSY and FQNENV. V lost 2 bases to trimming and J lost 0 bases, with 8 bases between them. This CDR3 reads CASSQQSNSGANVLTF. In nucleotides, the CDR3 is TGTGCCAGCAGCCAACAGAGCAACTCTGGGGCCAACGTCCTGACTTTC.

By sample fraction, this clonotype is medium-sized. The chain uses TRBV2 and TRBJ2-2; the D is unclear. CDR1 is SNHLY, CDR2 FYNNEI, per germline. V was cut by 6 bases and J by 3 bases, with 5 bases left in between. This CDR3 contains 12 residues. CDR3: CASSLDTGELFF. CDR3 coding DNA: TGTGCCAGCAGCCTAGACACCGGGGAGCTGTTTTTT. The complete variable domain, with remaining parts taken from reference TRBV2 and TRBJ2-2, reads EPEVTQTPSHQVTQMGQEVILRCVPISNHLYFYWYRQILGQKVEFLVSFYNNEISEKSEIFDDQFSVERPDGSNFTLKIRSTKLEDSAMYFCASSLDTGELFFGEGSRLTVL.

CDR3 residues: CASSLGPGYEQYF. CDR3 DNA: TGTGCCAGCAGTTTGGGTCCGGGCTACGAGCAGTACTTC. The chain uses TRBV27 and TRBJ2-7; D remains ambiguous. The CDR3 length is 13 residues. V lost 3 bases, J lost 3 bases, and 9 bases lay in between. Germline V gene data show CDR1 as MNHEY and CDR2 as SMNVEV (reference sequence).

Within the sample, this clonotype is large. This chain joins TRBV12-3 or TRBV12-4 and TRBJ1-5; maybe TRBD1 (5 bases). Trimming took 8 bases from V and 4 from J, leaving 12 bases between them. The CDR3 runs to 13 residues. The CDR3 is CASGQGLNQPQHF. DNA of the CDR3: TGTGCCAGCGGGCAGGGTCTGAATCAGCCCCAGCATTTT.

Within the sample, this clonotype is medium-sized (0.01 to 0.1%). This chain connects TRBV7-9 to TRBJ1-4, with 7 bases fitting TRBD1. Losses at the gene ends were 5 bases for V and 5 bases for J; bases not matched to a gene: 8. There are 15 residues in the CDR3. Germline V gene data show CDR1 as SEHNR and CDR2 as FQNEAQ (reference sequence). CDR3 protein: CASSAPGQRNEKLFF. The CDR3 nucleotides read TGTGCCAGCAGCGCGCCGGGACAGAGAAATGAAAAACTGTTTTTT.

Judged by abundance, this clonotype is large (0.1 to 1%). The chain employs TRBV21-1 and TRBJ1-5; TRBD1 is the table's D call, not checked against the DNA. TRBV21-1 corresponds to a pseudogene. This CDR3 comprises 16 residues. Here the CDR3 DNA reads TGTGCCAGCAGCAGAGAGACAGGGACGGTGGTTCAGCCCCAGCATTTT. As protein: CASSRETGTVVQPQHF.

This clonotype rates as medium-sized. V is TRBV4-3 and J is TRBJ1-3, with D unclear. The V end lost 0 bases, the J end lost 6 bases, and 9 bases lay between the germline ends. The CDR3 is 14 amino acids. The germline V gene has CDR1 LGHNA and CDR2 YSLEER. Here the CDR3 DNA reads TGCGCCAGCAGCCAAGATTACGGCCTAAACACCATATATTTT. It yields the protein CASSQDYGLNTIYF.

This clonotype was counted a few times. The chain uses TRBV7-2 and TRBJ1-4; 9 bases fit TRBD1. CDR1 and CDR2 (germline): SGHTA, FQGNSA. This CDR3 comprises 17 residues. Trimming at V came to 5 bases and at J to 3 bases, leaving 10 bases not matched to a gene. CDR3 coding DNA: TGTGCCAGCAGCCCGGCGGGACAGGGTGGAGCTAATGAAAAACTGTTTTTT. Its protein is CASSPAGQGGANEKLFF.

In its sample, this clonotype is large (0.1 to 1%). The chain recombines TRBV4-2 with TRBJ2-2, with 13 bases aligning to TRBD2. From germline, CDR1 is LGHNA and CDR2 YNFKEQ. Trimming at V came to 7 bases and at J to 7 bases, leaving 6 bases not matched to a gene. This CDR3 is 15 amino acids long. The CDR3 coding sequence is TGTGCCAGCACCGGGACTAGCGGGGAAGTCGGGGAGCTGTTTTTT. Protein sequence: CASTGTSGEVGELFF.

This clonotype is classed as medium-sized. The CDR3 nucleotides read TGCGCCAGCAGTGAGTCGAAGGGGGGGGTTACGCAGTATTTT. This gives the protein CASSESKGGVTQYF. J is TRBJ2-3 and V is TRBV10-2; D perhaps matches TRBD2 (7 bases). The CDR3 extends over 14 amino acids. The germline V gene encodes CDR1 WSHSY and CDR2 SAAADI. V gave up 0 bases and J gave up 8 bases, with 12 bases separating them.

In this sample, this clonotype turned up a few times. The CDR3 sequence: CASSRSGAPYEQYF. Here the CDR3 DNA reads TGTGCCAGCAGCCGGAGCGGGGCCCCCTACGAGCAGTACTTC. The chain has TRBV9 and TRBJ2-7, with 7 bases aligning to TRBD2. The junction had 6 bases not matched to a gene; V was cut back by 4 bases and J by 2 bases. Germline values: CDR1 SGDLS, CDR2 YYNGEE. This CDR3 spans 14 amino acids.

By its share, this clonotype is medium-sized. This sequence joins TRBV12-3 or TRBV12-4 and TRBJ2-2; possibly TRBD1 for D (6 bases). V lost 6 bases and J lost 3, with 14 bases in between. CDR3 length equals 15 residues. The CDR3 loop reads CASRRRTADTGELFF. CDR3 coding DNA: TGTGCCAGCAGGCGCCGGACAGCCGACACCGGGGAGCTGTTTTTT.

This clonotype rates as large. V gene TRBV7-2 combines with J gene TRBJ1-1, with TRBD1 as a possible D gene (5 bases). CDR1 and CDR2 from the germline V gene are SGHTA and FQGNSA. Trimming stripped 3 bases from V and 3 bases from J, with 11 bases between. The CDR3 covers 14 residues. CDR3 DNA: TGTGCCAGCAGCTTTGGAGGGACCTACACTGAAGCTTTCTTT. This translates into CASSFGGTYTEAFF. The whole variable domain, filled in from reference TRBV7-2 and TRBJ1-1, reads GAGVSQSPSNKVTEKGKDVELRCDPISGHTALYWYRQSLGQGLEFLIYFQGNSAPDKSGLPSDRFSAERTGGSVSTLTIQRTQQEDSAVYLCASSFGGTYTEAFFGQGTRLTVV.

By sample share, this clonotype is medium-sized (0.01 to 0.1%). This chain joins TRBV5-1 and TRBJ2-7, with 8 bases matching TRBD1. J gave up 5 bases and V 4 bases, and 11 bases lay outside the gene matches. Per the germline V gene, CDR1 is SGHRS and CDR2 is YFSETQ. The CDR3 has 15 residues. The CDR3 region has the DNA TGCGCCAGCAGCAGTGTTGGGGGACAGGACCACGAGCAGTACTTC. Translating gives CASSSVGGQDHEQYF.

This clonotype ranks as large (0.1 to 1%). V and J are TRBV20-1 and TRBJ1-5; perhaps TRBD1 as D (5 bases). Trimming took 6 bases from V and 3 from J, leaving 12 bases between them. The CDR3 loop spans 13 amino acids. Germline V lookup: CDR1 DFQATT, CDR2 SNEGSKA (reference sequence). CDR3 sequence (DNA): TGCAGTGCAGACAGAACTTACAATCAGCCCCAGCATTTT. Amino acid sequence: CSADRTYNQPQHF.

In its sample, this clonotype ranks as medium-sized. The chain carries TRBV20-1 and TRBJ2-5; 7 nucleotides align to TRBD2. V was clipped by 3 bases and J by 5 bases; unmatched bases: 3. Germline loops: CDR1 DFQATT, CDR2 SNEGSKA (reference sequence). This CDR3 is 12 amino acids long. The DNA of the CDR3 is TGCAGTGCTAGTGGGGGGGTTGAGACCCAGTACTTC. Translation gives CSASGGVETQYF.

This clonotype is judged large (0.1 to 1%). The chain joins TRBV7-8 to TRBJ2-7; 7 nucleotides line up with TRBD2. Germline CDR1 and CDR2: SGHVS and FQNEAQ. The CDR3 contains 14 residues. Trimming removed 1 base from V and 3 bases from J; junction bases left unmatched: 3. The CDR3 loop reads CASSLEREGYEQYF. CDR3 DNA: TGTGCCAGCAGCTTAGAAAGGGAGGGCTACGAGCAGTACTTC.

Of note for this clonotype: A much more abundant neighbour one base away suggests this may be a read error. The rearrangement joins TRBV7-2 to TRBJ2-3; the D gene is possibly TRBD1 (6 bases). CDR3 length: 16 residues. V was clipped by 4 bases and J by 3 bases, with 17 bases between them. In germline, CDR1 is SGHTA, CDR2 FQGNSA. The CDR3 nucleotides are TGTGCCAGCAGCTCGTCCCCCAGGGGAAATACAGATACGCAGTATTTT. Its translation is CASSSSPRGNTDTQYF. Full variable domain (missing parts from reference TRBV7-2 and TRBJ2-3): GAGVSQSPSNKVTEKGKDVELRCDPISGHTALYWYRQSLGQGLEFLIYFQGNSAPDKSGLPSDRFSAERTGGSVSTLTIQRTQQEDSAVYLCASSSSPRGNTDTQYFGPGTRLTVL.

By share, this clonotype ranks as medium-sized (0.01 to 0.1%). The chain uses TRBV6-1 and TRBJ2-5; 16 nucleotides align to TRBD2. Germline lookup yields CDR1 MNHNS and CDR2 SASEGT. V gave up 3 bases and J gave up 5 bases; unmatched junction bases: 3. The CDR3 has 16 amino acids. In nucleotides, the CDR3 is TGTGCCAGCAGTGAGGGACTAGCGGGGGGGCATGAGACCCAGTACTTC. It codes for CASSEGLAGGHETQYF.